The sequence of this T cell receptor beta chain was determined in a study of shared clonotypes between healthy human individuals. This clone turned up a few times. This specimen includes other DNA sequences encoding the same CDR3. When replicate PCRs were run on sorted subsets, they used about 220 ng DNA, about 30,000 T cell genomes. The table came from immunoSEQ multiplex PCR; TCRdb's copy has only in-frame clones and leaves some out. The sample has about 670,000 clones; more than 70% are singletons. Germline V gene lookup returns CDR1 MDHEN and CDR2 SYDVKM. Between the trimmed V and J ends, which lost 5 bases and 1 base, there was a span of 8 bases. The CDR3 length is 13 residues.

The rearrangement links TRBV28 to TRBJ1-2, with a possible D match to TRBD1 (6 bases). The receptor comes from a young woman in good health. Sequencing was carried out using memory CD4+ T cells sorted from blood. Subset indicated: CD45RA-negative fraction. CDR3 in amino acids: CASSRGLNYGYTF. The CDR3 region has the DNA TGTGCCAGCAGTCGGGGGCTTAACTATGGCTACACCTTC.